This T cell receptor (beta chain) emerged from a study of T cells in Graves' hyperthyroidism and ophthalmopathy. Points from the study as a whole: Model predictions of ophthalmopathy came a median approximately 6 months before onset. Blood also held most thyroid clonotypes expanded beyond 0.001.

V shed 5 bases, J shed 3 bases, and the junction held 2 bases outside the gene matches. The germline V gene encodes CDR1 MNHNS and CDR2 SASEGT. The CDR3 has 14 amino acids. Lactation, pregnancy, other autoimmune disease or uncontrolled infection led to exclusion of patients. Isolation of PBMCs was performed on about 9.9 ml fresh peripheral blood. At least ten counts were recorded for this clonotype. Its cognate antigen is unknown. The investigators amplified TCR beta CDR3 regions from RNA transcripts. RT-PCR in the first round (using the HTBI primer set) targeted the TCR CDR3. MiXCR, applied by TCRdb to the multiplex PCR reads, yields one record per CDR3 protein. The sample carries 550,000 to 600,000 distinct CDR3 sequences, over 15% recorded once.

Material: blood. The chain is built from TRBV6-1 and TRBJ2-3, with TRBD1 matching 10 bases. This clonotype originated in a woman aged 18-30 years with Graves' hyperthyroidism. In DNA form, the CDR3 reads TGTGCCAGCAGTTCGGACAGGGGGACAGATACGCAGTATTTT. Protein product: CASSSDRGTDTQYF.